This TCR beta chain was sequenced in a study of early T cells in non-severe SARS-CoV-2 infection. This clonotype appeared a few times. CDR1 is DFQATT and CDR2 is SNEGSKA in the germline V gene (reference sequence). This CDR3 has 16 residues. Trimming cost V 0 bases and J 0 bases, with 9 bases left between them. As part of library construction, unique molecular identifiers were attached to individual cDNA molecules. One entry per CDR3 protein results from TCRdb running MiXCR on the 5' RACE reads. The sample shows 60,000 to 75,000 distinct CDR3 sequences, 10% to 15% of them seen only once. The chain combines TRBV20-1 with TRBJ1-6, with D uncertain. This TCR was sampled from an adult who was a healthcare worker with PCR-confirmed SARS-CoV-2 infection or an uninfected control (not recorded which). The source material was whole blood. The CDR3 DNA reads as TGCAGTGCTAGAGAAGGGCCCCGCTCCTATAATTCACCCCTCCACTTT. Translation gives CSAREGPRSYNSPLHF.